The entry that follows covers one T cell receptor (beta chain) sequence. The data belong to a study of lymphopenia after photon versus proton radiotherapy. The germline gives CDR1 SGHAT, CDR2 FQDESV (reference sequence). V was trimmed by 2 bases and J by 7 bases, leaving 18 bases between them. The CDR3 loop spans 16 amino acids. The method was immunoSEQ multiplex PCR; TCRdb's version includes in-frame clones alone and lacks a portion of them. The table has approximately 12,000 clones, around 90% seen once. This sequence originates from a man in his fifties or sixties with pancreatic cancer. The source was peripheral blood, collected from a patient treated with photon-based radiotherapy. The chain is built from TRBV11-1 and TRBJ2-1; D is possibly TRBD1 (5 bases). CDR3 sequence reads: CASSLNPALAGNEQFF. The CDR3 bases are TGTGCCAGCAGCTTAAATCCGGCCTTGGCAGGGAATGAGCAGTTCTTC.